This T cell receptor (beta chain) was identified in a study of blood T cell repertoires in COVID-19. For the study at large: Sites in the United States, Italy and Spain provided acute and convalescent COVID-19 samples.

With 0 bases clipped from V and 2 bases from J, the junction kept 1 base outside the gene matches. CDR1 SGHNT and CDR2 YENEEA come from the germline V gene. There are 16 residues in the CDR3. How the authors handled the data: Nucleated cell counts were estimated from reference gene primer amplification. Sequencing used immunoSEQ multiplex PCR; TCRdb keeps in-frame clones, though not all of them. The V and J calls and clone size come from that table; D and trimming were worked out from the DNA. This table has 150,000 to 200,000 clones, approximately 83% appearing once. The chain links TRBV11-3 to TRBJ2-1; 10 bases map to TRBD1. The receptor was isolated from a man in his 70s who had recovered from COVID-19. What was sequenced was peripheral blood. DNA of the CDR3: TGTGCCAGCAGCTTAGAGGGACAGGGGCCCTACAATGAGCAGTTCTTC. Residues: CASSLEGQGPYNEQFF.